This T cell receptor (beta chain) was captured in a study of T-cell reconstitution after alpha-beta-depleted transplantation in children. Study observations and caveats: A year post-transplant, T-cell counts and diversity derived mostly from newly produced T cells. There were reportedly several hundred expanded graft clones from which alpha-beta T cells came about two months after transplant. Some patients' high day-60 TCRbeta diversity was traced to surviving recipient T cells and thymic progenitors.

Using unique molecular identifiers, the investigators prepared the TCRbeta library. Each CDR3 protein is one row after TCRdb ran MiXCR on the PCR reads. The sample lists around 700,000 distinct CDR3 sequences, about an eighth occurring once. Deletions cut 4 bases from V and 7 bases from J, with 6 bases between. This CDR3 contains 11 residues. This clonotype was detected a few times. Its cognate antigen is unknown. The V and J genes are TRBV12-3 or TRBV12-4 and TRBJ2-3; D call uncertain. This TCR derives from a girl aged 2 to 10 with congenital amegakaryocytic thrombocytopenia, due to receive a stem cell transplant. The material was PBMCs, obtained before TCRalphabeta/CD19-depleted stem cell transplant. The CDR3 reads CASSSRNTQYF. The CDR3 nucleotides are TGTGCCAGCAGTTCAAGAAATACGCAGTATTTT.